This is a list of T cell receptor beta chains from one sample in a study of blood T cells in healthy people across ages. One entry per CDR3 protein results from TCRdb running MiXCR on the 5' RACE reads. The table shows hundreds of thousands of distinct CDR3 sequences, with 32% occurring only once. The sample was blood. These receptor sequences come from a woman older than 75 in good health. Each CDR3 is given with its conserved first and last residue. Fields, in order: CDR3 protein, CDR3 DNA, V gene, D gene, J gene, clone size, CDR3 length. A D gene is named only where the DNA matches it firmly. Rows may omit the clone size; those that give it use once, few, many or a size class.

CSARSVGNYGYTF | TGCAGTGCCCGATCCGTCGGGAACTATGGCTACACCTTC | TRBV20-1 | - | TRBJ1-2 | - | 13
CSASGPLRDTPVGEKLFF | TGCAGTGCTAGTGGACCTCTCCGGGACACCCCCGTCGGTGAAAAACTGTTTTTT | TRBV20-1 | - | TRBJ1-4 | - | 18
CASSLGLRDRTDTQYF | TGTGCCAGCAGCTTGGGGCTGCGGGATCGCACAGATACGCAGTATTTT | TRBV5-8 | - | TRBJ2-3 | once | 16
CASSRLRDRGLREQYF | TGTGCCAGCAGCAGACTCCGGGACAGAGGTCTTCGCGAGCAGTACTTC | TRBV13 | TRBD1 | TRBJ2-7 | few | 16
CASSPDPSGGGNIQYF | TGTGCCAGCAGTCCAGACCCTAGCGGGGGGGGAAACATTCAGTACTTC | TRBV12-3/TRBV12-4 | TRBD2 | TRBJ2-4 | many | 16
CASSQESASGSPDTQYF | TGTGCCAGCAGCCAAGAGTCGGCTAGCGGAAGTCCAGATACGCAGTATTTT | TRBV4-2 | TRBD2 | TRBJ2-3 | many | 17
CASMPDRGTSPLHF | TGTGCCAGCATGCCGGACAGGGGAACTTCACCCCTCCACTTT | TRBV7-2 | TRBD1 | TRBJ1-6 | - | 14
CASTTLAGANEQFF | TGTGCCAGCACTACACTGGCAGGGGCGAATGAGCAGTTCTTC | TRBV2 | - | TRBJ2-1 | many | 14
CASSSAGGYGYTF | TGTGCCAGCAGTTCCGCCGGGGGCTATGGCTACACCTTC | TRBV27 | - | TRBJ1-2 | many | 13
CASSSSARSYGYTF | TGTGCCAGCAGCTCGTCCGCCCGAAGCTATGGCTACACCTTC | TRBV11-2 | - | TRBJ1-2 | many | 14
CASSVPGPMNTEAFF | TGTGCCAGCAGTGTACCAGGCCCGATGAACACTGAAGCTTTCTTT | TRBV2 | - | TRBJ1-1 | - | 15
CSAPEYTSGNTIYF | TGCAGTGCCCCCGAATACACCTCTGGAAACACCATATATTTT | TRBV20-1 | - | TRBJ1-3 | - | 14
CSAPAGTHTEAFF | TGCAGTGCTCCGGCCGGGACACACACTGAAGCTTTCTTT | TRBV20-1 | - | TRBJ1-1 | many | 13
CASSAQGSSYEQYF | TGTGCCAGCAGCGCACAGGGGAGCTCCTACGAGCAGTACTTC | TRBV9 | TRBD1 | TRBJ2-7 | many | 14
CAWSVLPKWGTDTQYF | TGTGCCTGGAGTGTCCTACCAAAATGGGGCACAGATACGCAGTATTTT | TRBV30 | - | TRBJ2-3 | many | 16
CASSLVVVRGTGELFF | TGTGCCAGCAGTTTAGTGGTAGTCCGCGGTACCGGGGAGCTGTTTTTT | TRBV12-3/TRBV12-4 | - | TRBJ2-2 | few | 16
CASSVIAGLRETQYF | TGTGCCAGCAGCGTAATAGCGGGGTTAAGGGAGACCCAGTACTTC | TRBV9 | TRBD2 | TRBJ2-5 | many | 15
CASSPFGTASTDTQYF | TGTGCCAGCTCACCTTTTGGGACAGCTAGCACAGATACGCAGTATTTT | TRBV18 | TRBD1 | TRBJ2-3 | many | 16
CASSPNAQGFYGYTF | TGTGCCAGCAGCCCAAACGCCCAGGGTTTCTATGGCTACACCTTC | TRBV27 | - | TRBJ1-2 | many | 15
CASSPQTINTEAFF | TGTGCCAGCTCACCACAAACTATTAACACTGAAGCTTTCTTT | TRBV18 | - | TRBJ1-1 | - | 14
CASSYGRTYEQYF | TGTGCCAGCAGCTACGGACGGACCTACGAGCAGTACTTC | TRBV11-2 | - | TRBJ2-7 | few | 13
CSASGGAREQFF | TGCAGTGCTAGCGGGGGGGCCCGTGAGCAGTTCTTC | TRBV20-1 | TRBD2 | TRBJ2-1 | many | 12
CASSLRFWADGNQPQHF | TGTGCCAGCAGCTTACGGTTTTGGGCCGATGGCAATCAGCCCCAGCATTTT | TRBV7-8 | - | TRBJ1-5 | - | 17
CASSHSGLTDTQYF | TGTGCCAGCAGCCACAGCGGACTGACAGATACGCAGTATTTT | TRBV7-9 | - | TRBJ2-3 | many | 14
CTSSARQGMGTDTQYF | TGTACCAGCAGCGCACGACAGGGCATGGGCACAGATACGCAGTATTTT | TRBV2 | TRBD1 | TRBJ2-3 | - | 16
CSASWGRAERYF | TGCAGTGCTAGCTGGGGGCGAGCTGAGCGGTACTTC | TRBV20-1 | - | TRBJ2-7 | - | 12
CSASSGQANQPQHF | TGCAGTGCTAGCTCAGGACAGGCCAATCAGCCCCAGCATTTT | TRBV20-1 | TRBD1 | TRBJ1-5 | many | 14
CASSQSTTGDRLVDTQYF | TGCGCCAGCAGCCAATCAACAACCGGGGACAGGTTGGTAGATACGCAGTATTTT | TRBV4-3 | TRBD1 | TRBJ2-3 | - | 18
CASSLGLVTEAFF | TGCGCCAGCAGCTTGGGATTAGTCACTGAAGCTTTCTTT | TRBV5-1 | - | TRBJ1-1 | - | 13
CASSPATGRRTGELFF | TGTGCCAGCTCACCAGCTACAGGACGAAGGACCGGGGAGCTGTTTTTT | TRBV18 | - | TRBJ2-2 | few | 16
CASSWGRDNQPQHF | TGTGCCAGCAGCTGGGGCAGGGATAATCAGCCCCAGCATTTT | TRBV5-5 | - | TRBJ1-5 | - | 14
CAIRGIRDRGQGGYTF | TGTGCCATCAGGGGGATACGGGACAGGGGGCAGGGTGGCTACACCTTC | TRBV10-3 | TRBD1 | TRBJ1-2 | few | 16
CSVESAGDSQYF | TGCAGCGTTGAGTCGGCGGGGGATTCGCAGTATTTT | TRBV29-1 | TRBD2 | TRBJ2-3 | many | 12
CASRSTGLNTEAFF | TGTGCCAGCAGATCGACAGGGCTGAACACTGAAGCTTTCTTT | TRBV7-2 | TRBD1 | TRBJ1-1 | - | 14
CSARWGGVSQPQHF | TGCAGTGCTAGGTGGGGTGGGGTGAGTCAGCCCCAGCATTTT | TRBV20-1 | - | TRBJ1-5 | - | 14
CASRSPGQSPRHF | TGTGCCAGCAGATCTCCGGGCCAATCTCCCCGCCACTTT | TRBV7-2 | - | TRBJ1-6 | - | 13
CSVSYSGGPHPYNKQYF | TGCAGCGTCTCATATAGCGGGGGGCCCCACCCCTACAATAAGCAGTACTTC | TRBV29-1 | TRBD2 | TRBJ2-7 | - | 17
CASSLGPGQGPDTQYF | TGTGCCAGCAGCTTAGGCCCGGGACAGGGACCAGATACGCAGTATTTT | TRBV13 | TRBD1 | TRBJ2-3 | many | 16
CACSFKETQYF | TGTGCCTGCAGTTTTAAAGAGACCCAGTACTTC | TRBV7-2 | - | TRBJ2-5 | - | 11
CASSPLETQWEEAQYF | TGCGCCAGCAGCCCTCTCGAGACCCAATGGGAAGAGGCCCAGTACTTC | TRBV5-1 | - | TRBJ2-5 | - | 16
CSARSGGENEQFF | TGCAGTGCTAGGAGCGGGGGGGAAAATGAGCAGTTCTTC | TRBV20-1 | TRBD2 | TRBJ2-1 | many | 13